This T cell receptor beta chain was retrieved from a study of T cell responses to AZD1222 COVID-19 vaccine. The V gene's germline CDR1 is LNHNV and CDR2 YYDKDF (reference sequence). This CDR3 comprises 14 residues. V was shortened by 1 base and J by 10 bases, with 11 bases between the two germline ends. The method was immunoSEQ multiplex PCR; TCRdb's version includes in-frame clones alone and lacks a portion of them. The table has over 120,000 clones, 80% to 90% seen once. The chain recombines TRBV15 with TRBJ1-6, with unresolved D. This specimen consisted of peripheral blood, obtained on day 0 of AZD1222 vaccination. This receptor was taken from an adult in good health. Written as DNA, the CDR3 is TGTGCCACCAGCAGAGGAAAAATAACATCACCCCTCCACTTT. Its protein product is CATSRGKITSPLHF.